This entry concerns a single T cell receptor (beta chain). Its matching antigen is unknown. The data derive from a study of cytomegalovirus exposure and HLA in healthy donors. Study-wide results and caveats: The investigators catalogued 150 or so TCR beta chains as cytomegalovirus-associated.

Germline-derived CDR1 and CDR2 are LNHDA and SQIVND (reference sequence). The V gene end was trimmed by 6 bases and the J gene end by 0 bases; junction bases not matched to a gene: 8. There are 17 residues in the CDR3. Each donor's status was that of a healthy bone marrow donor. 13 Jbeta primers and 60 Vbeta primers were used for the PCR. Clones were sequenced by immunoSEQ multiplex PCR, and TCRdb holds only the in-frame ones, with some missing. Here the sample spans around 200,000 clones, about 77% being singletons. Sequences were obtained from PBMCs. The receptor was isolated from a man aged 30 to 39 in good health and CMV-seropositive. The chain couples TRBV19 to TRBJ2-3, with TRBD2 matching over 11 bases. The DNA for the CDR3 is TGTGCCAGTAGCTCACTAGCGGGGGATCCTAGCACAGATACGCAGTATTTT. Translating it yields CASSSLAGDPSTDTQYF.